These 9 T cell receptor beta chains originate from one sample sequenced in a study of identical twins. TCRdb reprocessed the 5' RACE reads with MiXCR, giving one entry per CDR3 protein. The data contain approximately 700,000 distinct CDR3 sequences, approximately 6% of them singletons. Sequencing was performed on naive T cells sorted from blood. These receptor sequences come from a man between 18 and 29 years old in good health.

This clonotype was observed a few times. The rearrangement joins TRBV13 to TRBJ2-5; no definite D call. Germline V gives CDR1 PRHDT, CDR2 FYEKMQ (reference sequence). The germline V and J ends were trimmed by 5 bases and 1 base, with 8 bases remaining between them. CDR3 length: 13 amino acids. The DNA for the CDR3 is TGTGCCAGCAGCGGAAACGCCCAAGAGACCCAGTACTTC. As protein: CASSGNAQETQYF.

The V call is TRBV19, the J call TRBJ2-1; D perhaps matches TRBD1 (6 bases). CDR1 is LNHDA, CDR2 SQIVND, per germline (reference sequence). Deletions cut 8 bases from V and 8 bases from J, with 10 bases between. The CDR3 is made up of 11 amino acids. In DNA, the CDR3 is TGTGCCAGTGGCAGGGGTCATGAGCAGTTCTTC. The encoded protein is CASGRGHEQFF. Using reference TRBV19 and TRBJ2-1 for the parts outside the CDR3, the full variable domain is DGGITQSPKYLFRKEGQNVTLSCEQNLNHDAMYWYRQDPGQGLRLIYYSQIVNDFQKGDIAEGYSVSREKKESFPLTVTSAQKNPTAFYLCASGRGHEQFFGPGTRLTVL.

In its sample, this clonotype was seen many times. J is TRBJ1-6 and V is TRBV12-3 or TRBV12-4; D remains unclear. There are 13 residues in the CDR3. V was pared by 6 bases and J by 6 bases, with 9 bases between. The DNA of the CDR3 is TGTGCCAGCAGATACCAGCTTAATTCACCCCTCCACTTT. As protein: CASRYQLNSPLHF.

Many counts were recorded for this clonotype. J is TRBJ2-1 and V is TRBV4-1; maybe TRBD1 (6 bases). Germline CDR1 and CDR2: MGHRA and YSYEKL. This CDR3 is built from 18 residues. The V gene lost 1 base and the J gene lost 6 bases, with 22 bases spanning the gap. The chain's CDR3 is CASSQVRTTGLVGNEQFF. As DNA, the CDR3 is TGCGCCAGCAGCCAAGTCAGAACAACAGGGCTTGTTGGCAATGAGCAGTTCTTC.

This clonotype was counted a few times. V usage is TRBV6-5 and J usage is TRBJ2-6, with D hard to call. Trimming shortened V by 7 bases and J by 0 bases, and 7 bases separated the two germline ends. Germline assignment: CDR1 MNHEY and CDR2 SVGAGI. The CDR3 runs to 14 residues. The CDR3 nucleotides read TGTGCCAGCACGTTTGCCTCTGGGGCCAACGTCCTGACTTTC. It yields the protein CASTFASGANVLTF.

The rearrangement links TRBV3-1 to TRBJ2-5; 14 positions agree with TRBD2. The CDR3 has 15 residues. J lost 4 bases, V lost 5 bases, and 3 bases had no gene match. The germline CDR1 and CDR2 sequences are LGHDT and YNNKEL (reference sequence). Here the CDR3 DNA reads TGTGCCAGCAGCTGGACTAGCGGGAGGCCAGAGACCCAGTACTTC. Amino acids: CASSWTSGRPETQYF.

This clonotype has a count of ten or more. At one boundary the junction diverges from the germline segment, which might be a read error. The chain recombines TRBV5-1 with TRBJ2-3; perhaps D is TRBD1 or TRBD2 (5 bases each). The CDR3 runs 14 residues. Per germline, CDR1 SGHRS and CDR2 YFSETQ. CDR3 sequence: CASSFEGSTDTQYF. The CDR3 nucleotides are TGTGCCAGCAGTTTTGAGGGGAGCACAGATACGCAGTATTTT.

The rearrangement links TRBV7-8 to TRBJ1-5, with 7 bases that match TRBD1. CDR3 length: 14 residues. The J segment lost 5 bases and the V segment lost 4 bases, leaving 5 bases of the junction unmatched. Germline values: CDR1 SGHVS, CDR2 FQNEAQ. CDR3 region: CASSSRQGYQPQHF. The CDR3 nucleotides are TGTGCCAGCAGCTCGAGACAGGGTTATCAGCCCCAGCATTTT. The full variable domain, rest sourced from reference TRBV7-8 and TRBJ1-5, is GAGVSQSPRYKVAKRGQDVALRCDPISGHVSLFWYQQALGQGPEFLTYFQNEAQLDKSGLPSDRFFAERPEGSVSTLKIQRTQQEDSAVYLCASSSRQGYQPQHFGDGTRLSIL.

This clonotype was observed many times. The gene calls are TRBV12-3 or TRBV12-4 and TRBJ2-1, with TRBD2 identical over 8 bases. Unmatched junction bases numbered 6, after V lost 0 bases and J lost 8 bases. CDR3 size: 15 residues. The CDR3, as DNA: TGTGCCAGCAGTTTAGCGCTAGCGGGTCCCTATGAGCAGTTCTTC. Its protein product is CASSLALAGPYEQFF.